This TCR beta chain was found in a study of OX40 agonist ivuxolimab in advanced cancers. This table comes from immunoSEQ multiplex PCR, and its TCRdb copy is limited to in-frame clones, with some not included. The sample lists some 35,000 clones; roughly 80% were seen once. Regarding this clone: Its antigen is unidentified.

General study findings and limits: Some patients who did not respond also had low normalized T-cell clonal expansion. CD8+ T cells averaged more expanded clones than CD4+. Antigen specificity remained undetermined for the expanded peripheral T cells.

The germline V and J ends were trimmed by 0 bases and 9 bases, with 12 bases remaining between them. The germline gives CDR1 LGHNA, CDR2 YSLEER. This CDR3 has 15 residues. This clonotype originated in an adult with an advanced solid tumor such as melanoma, head and neck, liver or kidney cancer. Source: CD4+ or CD8+ T cells sorted from blood, taken in a trial of the OX40 agonist ivuxolimab. This chain connects TRBV4-3 to TRBJ1-6; D is perhaps TRBD1 (5 bases). The CDR3: CASSQDRWGGSPLHF. The CDR3, as DNA: TGCGCCAGCAGCCAAGATCGCTGGGGCGGTTCACCCCTCCACTTT.